This paragraph covers one T cell receptor (beta chain) sequence. This table comes from immunoSEQ multiplex PCR, and its TCRdb copy is limited to in-frame clones, with some not included. The table lists around 170,000 clones, about 81% of them singletons. This sample is drawn from a study of blood T cell repertoires in COVID-19. Overall study context: Specimens from acute and convalescent COVID-19 originated in the United States, Italy and Spain.

This CDR3 spans 12 amino acids. Deletions cut 1 base from V and 9 bases from J, with 8 bases between. CDR1 is SGHDN, CDR2 FVKESK, per germline. Sequencing input: peripheral blood. The chain employs TRBV14 and TRBJ2-3, with D perhaps matching TRBD1 (6 bases). The source of this sequence is a young man with active or convalescent COVID-19. The CDR3 DNA reads TGTGCCAGCAGCCAAGCGAGGGGGACGCAGTATTTT. Protein product: CASSQARGTQYF.